This T cell receptor beta chain is from a study of T cells in Graves' hyperthyroidism and ophthalmopathy. The CDR3 is 15 amino acids. Trimming took 4 bases from V and 3 from J, leaving 13 bases between them. CDR1 and CDR2 (germline): LGHNA, YSLEER. Exclusion of patients followed from uncontrolled infection, other autoimmune disease, pregnancy or lactation. Fresh peripheral blood, about 9.9 ml, yielded the PBMCs. Amplification targeted TCR beta CDR3 regions from RNA transcripts. In the first-round RT-PCR of the TCR CDR3, the HTBI primer set was used. One entry per CDR3 protein, called by TCRdb with MiXCR from the multiplex PCR reads. The table has about 590,000 distinct CDR3 sequences, about 15% seen once; the top ten hold approximately 7%.

Sequences were obtained from blood. This TCR derives from a woman aged 25-40 years with Graves' hyperthyroidism. This chain connects TRBV4-3 to TRBJ2-1, with a weak D call TRBD2 (5 bases). CDR3 residues: CASSLTSAGYNEQFF. CDR3 in DNA: TGCGCCAGCAGCCTAACTTCGGCGGGCTACAATGAGCAGTTCTTC.